The clone carrying this TCR beta chain was counted ten times or more. Its antigen is not known. Synthesis of cDNA was performed by 5'RACE using 10-nucleotide random UMIs. TCRdb reprocessed the 5' RACE reads via MiXCR and lists one record per CDR3 protein. This table holds 60,000 to 85,000 distinct CDR3 sequences, approximately 4.6% found once. The source of the sample is a study of neurological immune-mediated disorders. Study conclusions and caveats: On phylogenetic grouping, the repertoires of 18 of 34 multiple sclerosis patients fell within one related-CDR3 cluster, constituting a possible signature. For the multiple sclerosis repertoire cluster, an association with any clinical or MRI feature was absent. The absence of shared CDR3 amino acid sequences among expanded clones across subjects suggests private repertoires in all groups.

Sequencing used PBMCs. This TCR derives from an older woman with multiple sclerosis.

CDR3 nucleotide sequence: TGTGCCACCAGCAGAAGCGGGAGTCTTACAGATACGCAGTATTTT. Translating it yields CATSRSGSLTDTQYF. The chain has TRBV15 and TRBJ2-3, with 8 positions matching TRBD2. Germline assignment: CDR1 LNHNV and CDR2 YYDKDF (reference sequence). The CDR3 contains 15 residues. The ends lost 2 bases at V and 3 bases at J; junction bases unmatched: 4.